Sequencing of this TCR beta chain was carried out in a study of graft-versus-host responses after intestinal transplantation. This clone was picked up one time. The V and J ends lost 0 bases and 8 bases respectively, with 9 bases between them. CDR1 and CDR2 (germline): LNHDA, SQIVND (reference sequence). The CDR3 sequence is 13 residues long. This table comes from immunoSEQ multiplex PCR, and its TCRdb copy is limited to in-frame clones, with some not included. The sample yields about 35,000 clones, more than 90% seen once. The receptor was derived from a human patient who received an intestinal transplant, so some T cells may come from the graft donor. The V and J genes are TRBV19 and TRBJ2-3, with D tentatively TRBD2 (6 bases). The material sequenced was PBMCs, taken 16 days after intestinal transplant. CDR3 in amino acids: CASSIDQGGTQYF. CDR3 sequence (DNA): TGTGCCAGTAGTATAGATCAGGGAGGTACGCAGTATTTT. Full variable domain (remainder filled in from reference TRBV19 and TRBJ2-3): DGGITQSPKYLFRKEGQNVTLSCEQNLNHDAMYWYRQDPGQGLRLIYYSQIVNDFQKGDIAEGYSVSREKKESFPLTVTSAQKNPTAFYLCASSIDQGGTQYFGPGTRLTVL.